This T cell receptor beta chain was documented in a study of T cell responses to AZD1222 COVID-19 vaccine. Study conclusions and caveats: Samples come after the peak T cell response, not at day 14.

The data were produced by immunoSEQ multiplex PCR, yet TCRdb's version contains in-frame clones alone and is incomplete. The data hold 74,000 or so clones, with 80% to 90% observed a single time. Trimming removed 3 bases from V and 4 bases from J, with 9 bases in between. CDR1 and CDR2 (germline): MNHNY, SVGAGI (reference sequence). There are 13 residues in the CDR3. Regarding this clone: Its target is not known.

The material was peripheral blood, obtained on day 0 of AZD1222 vaccination. The clonotype originates from an adult in good health. The rearrangement links TRBV6-6 to TRBJ1-2; D gene unclear. CDR3 in amino acids: CASSYARSYGYTF. The CDR3 DNA is TGTGCCAGCAGTTATGCCAGGAGCTATGGCTACACCTTC.